This T cell receptor (beta chain) originates from a study of blood T cell repertoires in COVID-19. In the source study's methods: Amplification of reference gene primers was used by the study to estimate nucleated cell counts. Some clones are missing from TCRdb's copy, which holds only in-frame ones; the method was immunoSEQ multiplex PCR. V, J and clone size are those of that table, while D and trimming were read from the DNA. The sample includes approximately 380,000 clones, 85% to 90% of them seen just once. Germline assignment: CDR1 MDHEN and CDR2 SYDVKM. The trim removed 11 bases at V and 4 bases at J, leaving 5 bases unmatched. CDR3 length: 13 residues.

What was sequenced was PBMCs or T cells enriched from blood (not recorded which). This TCR was recovered from a woman in her late teens or twenties who had recovered from COVID-19. The chain carries TRBV28 and TRBJ1-6; 7 nucleotides agree with TRBD1. The CDR3 protein is CAGRGQYNSPLHF. DNA of the CDR3: TGTGCCGGTAGGGGACAGTATAATTCACCCCTCCACTTT.